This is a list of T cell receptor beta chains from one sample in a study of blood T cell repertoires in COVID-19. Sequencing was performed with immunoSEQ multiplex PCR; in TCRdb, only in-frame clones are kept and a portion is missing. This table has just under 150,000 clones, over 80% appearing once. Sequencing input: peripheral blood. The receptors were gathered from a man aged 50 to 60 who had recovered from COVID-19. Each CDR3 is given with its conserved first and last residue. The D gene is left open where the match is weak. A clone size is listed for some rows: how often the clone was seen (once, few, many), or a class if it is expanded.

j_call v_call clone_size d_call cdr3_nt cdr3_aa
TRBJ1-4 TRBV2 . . TGTGCCAGCAGCCTCGACAGGCAGGGTGAAAAACTGTTTTTT CASSLDRQGEKLFF
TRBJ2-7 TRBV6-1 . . TGTGCCAGCAGTGAAGCGCGAGGATCCTACGAGCAGTACTTC CASSEARGSYEQYF
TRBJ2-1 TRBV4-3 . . TGCGCCAGCAGCCCTATTGGGGGAGGATCCTACAATGAGCAGTTCTTC CASSPIGGGSYNEQFF
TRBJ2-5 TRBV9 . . TGTGCCAGCAGCGTGGCTGTACAAGAGACCCAGTACTTC CASSVAVQETQYF
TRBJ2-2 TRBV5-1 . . TGCGCCAGCAGCTTGTCACTTACTACCGGGGAGCTGTTTTTT CASSLSLTTGELFF
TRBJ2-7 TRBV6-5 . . TGTGCCAGCAGTTACTTTTCGGGACAATACTCCTACGAGCAGTACTTC CASSYFSGQYSYEQYF
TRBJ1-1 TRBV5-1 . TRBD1 TGCGCCAGCAGCTTGCGACAGGGCGACACTGAAGCTTTCTTT CASSLRQGDTEAFF
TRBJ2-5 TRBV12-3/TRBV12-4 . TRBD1 TGTGCCAGCAGTGACAGGGATTGGGAGACCCAGTACTTC CASSDRDWETQYF
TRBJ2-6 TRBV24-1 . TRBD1 TGTGCCACCAAAGACAGGGGGCTGGATGGGTCTGGGGCCAACGTCCTGACTTTC CATKDRGLDGSGANVLTF
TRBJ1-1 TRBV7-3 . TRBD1 TGTGCCAGCAGCTTATCCGGGACAGGCAACACTGAAGCTTTCTTT CASSLSGTGNTEAFF
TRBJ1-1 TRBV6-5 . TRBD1 TGTGCCAGCAGTCTACGGGACAGGCCGAACACTGAAGCTTTCTTT CASSLRDRPNTEAFF
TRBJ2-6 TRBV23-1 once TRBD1 TGCGCCAGCAGTCAGGGGACAGGGAATTTTGGGGCCAACGTCCTGACTTTC CASSQGTGNFGANVLTF
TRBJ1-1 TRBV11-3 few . TGTGCCAGCAGCTTCTTCTCCTCCACTGAAGCTTTCTTT CASSFFSSTEAFF
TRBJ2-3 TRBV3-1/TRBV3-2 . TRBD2 TGTGCCAGCAGCCAGGGTTATAGCGGGGAAACAGATACGCAGTATTTT CASSQGYSGETDTQYF
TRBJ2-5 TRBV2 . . TGTGCCAGCAGTGAAATCTCCAGGGTCGAGGTCCAGTACTTC CASSEISRVEVQYF
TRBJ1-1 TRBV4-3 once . TGCGCCAGCAGCCAAGGTAGCAACACTGAAGCTTTCTTT CASSQGSNTEAFF
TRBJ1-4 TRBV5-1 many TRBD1 TGCGCCAGCAGTTACAAATGGGGACAGCGACGTAATGAAAAACTGTTTTTT CASSYKWGQRRNEKLFF
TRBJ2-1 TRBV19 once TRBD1 TGTGCCAGTAGTCTTTACCGGGACAGATTCTTC CASSLYRDRFF
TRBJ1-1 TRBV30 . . TGTGCCTGGAGTGTACTGAGTCTTGACACTGAAGCTTTCTTT CAWSVLSLDTEAFF
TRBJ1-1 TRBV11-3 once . TGTGCCAGCGGGGTATCGGGAGGGCTGGGGACTGAAGCTTTCTTT CASGVSGGLGTEAFF
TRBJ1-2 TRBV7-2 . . TGTGCCAGCAGCGAAGGGGGACGGACCTATGGCTACACCTTC CASSEGGRTYGYTF
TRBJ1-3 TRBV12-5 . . TGTGCTAGTGGTTTAGACACAGCTGGAAACACCATATATTTT CASGLDTAGNTIYF
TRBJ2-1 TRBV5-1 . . TGCGCCAAGACGGGACTCTCCTACAATGAGCAGTTCTTC CAKTGLSYNEQFF
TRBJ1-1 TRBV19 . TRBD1 TGTGCCAGTAGTTGGTCAGGGGGCTCCACTGAAGCTTTCTTT CASSWSGGSTEAFF